This passage covers 21 T cell receptor beta chains from one sample sequenced in a study of Tregs in tolerant kidney transplant recipients. FACS sorting followed an approximately 6-day coculture of CFSE-labeled recipient PBMCs with irradiated graft donor PBMCs. These TCRs are of unknown antigen specificity. Some clones are missing from TCRdb's copy, which holds only in-frame ones; the method was immunoSEQ multiplex PCR. The sample lists 15,000 to 17,000 clones; about 53% were seen once. Sample: CD4+ T cells from blood cultured with allogeneic cells, taken before the transplant. The source is a human patient who received a combined kidney and bone marrow transplant.

This clone was counted only a few times. V gene TRBV5-1 combines with J gene TRBJ2-2, with 7 bases identical to TRBD1. The CDR3 runs to 13 residues. Germline CDR1 reads SGHRS; CDR2 reads YFSETQ. J gave up 6 bases and V 2 bases, and 1 base lay outside the gene matches. CDR3 coding DNA: TGCGCCAGCAGCTTCACAGGGGCCGGGGAGCTGTTTTTT. Encoded protein: CASSFTGAGELFF. The full variable domain, with the rest looked up from reference TRBV5-1 and TRBJ2-2, is KAGVTQTPRYLIKTRGQQVTLSCSPISGHRSVSWYQQTPGQGLQFLFEYFSETQRNKGNFPGRFSGRQFSNSRSEMNVSTLELGDSALYLCASSFTGAGELFFGEGSRLTVL.

This clone was counted only a few times. The V gene is TRBV7-6, the J gene TRBJ2-5, with a weak D call TRBD2 (6 bases). The CDR3 covers 15 residues. Trimming pared 5 bases from V and 5 bases from J, leaving 18 bases between. Per germline, CDR1 SGHVS and CDR2 FNYEAQ. CDR3 in amino acids: CASSPRASAGETQYF. As DNA, the CDR3 is TGTGCCAGCAGCCCGCGGGCTAGCGCAGGGGAGACCCAGTACTTC.

The chain carries TRBV1 and TRBJ2-5; TRBD1 is the table's D call and was not checked against the DNA. TRBV1 is termed a pseudogene. CDR3 length equals 14 residues. The CDR3: CTSSPRGQEETQYF. In nucleotides, the CDR3 is TGCACCAGCAGCCCCAGGGGACAGGAAGAGACCCAGTACTTC.

Turning to this clone: The same CDR3 arises from other DNA sequences in this sample as well. The V call is TRBV18, the J call TRBJ2-2; 10 bases fit TRBD2. The ends lost 3 bases at V and 6 bases at J; junction bases unmatched: 10. The CDR3 runs 17 residues. Looked up from germline, CDR1 is KGHSH and CDR2 is LQKENI. The CDR3 nucleotides are TGTGCCAGCTCACCTTCGCTAGCGGGGGCCCTCTCCGGGGAGCTGTTTTTT. Translating it yields CASSPSLAGALSGELFF.

The CDR3 nucleotides are TGTGCCAGTAGTAGGGACAGGCCCATATCGGGCCCTGGAGCCATATCGGTGAACACTGAAGCTTTCTTT. It translates to CASSRDRPISGPGAISVNTEAFF. This chain links TRBV19 with TRBJ1-1; 8 bases match TRBD1. V lost 4 bases, J lost 0 bases, and 28 bases stayed unmatched. CDR1 LNHDA and CDR2 SQIVND come from the germline V gene (reference sequence). The CDR3 has 23 amino acids.

This chain uses TRBV30 with TRBJ2-5; 8 bases line up with TRBD2. This CDR3 spans 15 amino acids. The V gene's germline CDR1 is GTSNPN and CDR2 SVGIG (reference sequence). V lost 4 bases and J lost 2; bases outside the gene matches: 9. CDR3 in amino acids: CAWKGWTSSQETQYF. The CDR3 DNA sequence: TGTGCCTGGAAAGGATGGACTAGCAGTCAAGAGACCCAGTACTTC.

The chain combines TRBV18 with TRBJ2-1; 10 bases line up with TRBD2. After removal of 3 bases from V and 6 bases from J, the junction contained 8 bases not matched to a gene. The CDR3 contains 16 residues. CDR1 is KGHSH and CDR2 is LQKENI in the germline V gene. CDR3: CASSPPGLASLNEQFF. Written as DNA, the CDR3 is TGTGCCAGCTCACCTCCGGGACTAGCGTCCCTCAATGAGCAGTTCTTC.

Concerning this clone itself: The missing conserved phenylalanine or tryptophan at the end of this CDR3 makes a read error likely. The J gene is TRBJ1-2, the V gene TRBV19; D may be TRBD1 (6 bases). Germline V CDR1 and CDR2: LNHDA, SQIVND (reference sequence). The CDR3 has 11 amino acids. With 7 bases removed from V and 5 bases from J, the gap between germline ends came to 8 bases. This CDR3 is CASTTGYGYTL. The CDR3 nucleotides read TGTGCCAGTACTACAGGGTATGGCTACACCCTC.

This chain links TRBV6-5 with TRBJ2-5, with D maybe TRBD2 (6 bases). This CDR3 region has 15 residues. V was clipped by 4 bases and J by 2 bases, with 14 bases between them. The germline V gene encodes CDR1 MNHEY and CDR2 SVGAGI. As DNA, the CDR3 is TGTGCCAGCAGTTTATATGCGGGACGGCAAGAGACCCAGTACTTC. This encodes CASSLYAGRQETQYF.

In regard to this clone: Other DNA sequences in this sample translate to the same CDR3. This chain joins TRBV11-2 and TRBJ1-6, with D hard to call. V was pared by 2 bases and J by 4 bases, with 3 bases between. CDR3 size: 13 residues. CDR1 is SGHAT, CDR2 FQNNGV, per germline. The CDR3 here is CASSLQYNSPLHF. In DNA, the CDR3 is TGTGCCAGCAGCTTACAGTATAATTCACCCCTCCACTTT.

This rearrangement joins TRBV11-2 to TRBJ1-1, with TRBD1 as a possible D gene (6 bases). V lost 3 bases and J lost 2, with 7 bases in between. Germline lookup yields CDR1 SGHAT and CDR2 FQNNGV. The CDR3 has 13 residues. CDR3 in DNA: TGTGCCAGCAGCTTGGACAGCAACACTGAAGCTTTCTTT. It specifies CASSLDSNTEAFF.

J is TRBJ1-1 and V is TRBV6-1; D is unclear. V dropped 4 bases and J dropped 4 bases, with 7 bases sitting between them. The CDR3 runs 12 residues. Germline V gives CDR1 MNHNS, CDR2 SASEGT. The CDR3 reads CASSVSVTEAFF. CDR3 sequence (DNA): TGTGCCAGCAGTGTATCAGTCACTGAAGCTTTCTTT.

This clone has only a few counts. The genes are TRBV7-3 and TRBJ2-4, with 9 bases aligning to TRBD1. Looked up from germline, CDR1 is SGHTA and CDR2 is FQGTGA. CDR3 size: 16 residues. V shed 3 bases, J shed 5 bases, and the junction held 8 bases outside the gene matches. The CDR3 protein is CASSFHRQGDENIQYF. The CDR3 coding sequence is TGTGCCAGCAGCTTCCACCGACAGGGGGACGAAAACATTCAGTACTTC.

The V call is TRBV18, the J call TRBJ1-3; D gene ambiguous. CDR1 is KGHSH and CDR2 is LQKENI in the germline V gene. The CDR3 covers 13 residues. V lost 4 bases to trimming and J lost 2 bases, with 6 bases between them. This CDR3 reads CASSREAGNTIYF. CDR3 nucleotides: TGTGCCAGCTCACGGGAGGCTGGAAACACCATATATTTT.

Worth noting for this clone: One end of the junction varies from germline; a read error may be responsible. Other DNA sequences in this specimen translate into the identical CDR3. V and J are TRBV9 and TRBJ1-6, with D unclear. The CDR3 length is 13 residues. Germline V gene lookup returns CDR1 SGDLS and CDR2 YYNGEE. The CDR3 bases are TGTGCCAGCAGCCCCCAGATCAATTCCCCCCTCCACTTT. Protein sequence: CASSPQINSPLHF.

The V and J genes are TRBV6-6 and TRBJ1-6; 7 bases map to TRBD1. Germline V gene lookup returns CDR1 MNHNY and CDR2 SVGAGI (reference sequence). This CDR3 is 15 amino acids long. The V and J ends lost 4 bases and 5 bases, in that order; junction bases with no gene match: 5. The DNA for the CDR3 is TGTGCCAGCAGTTGGGGGGACAGTCATAATTCACCCCTCCACTTT. Protein: CASSWGDSHNSPLHF.

About this clone itself: Compared with germline, one end of the junction differs, possibly owing to a read error. V and J are TRBV4-1 and TRBJ1-1; TRBD1 is a possible D gene (6 bases). The CDR3 contains 14 residues. Germline values: CDR1 MGHRA, CDR2 YSYEKL. The CDR3 here is CASSQDINRAGVGF. The CDR3 coding sequence is TGCGCCAGCAGCCAAGATATAAACAGGGCGGGGGTGGGCTTT.

The gene calls are TRBV7-2 and TRBJ2-7, with 9 bases lining up with TRBD1. The CDR3 contains 18 residues. V lost 3 bases and J lost 1; bases outside the gene matches: 13. The germline gives CDR1 SGHTA, CDR2 FQGNSA. Here the CDR3 reads CASSFNTGGGYRSYEQYF. Written as DNA, the CDR3 is TGTGCCAGCAGCTTTAACACAGGGGGCGGCTATAGGTCCTACGAGCAGTACTTC.

V and J are TRBV30 and TRBJ2-3; D is undetermined. The CDR3 totals 12 residues. Germline CDR1 reads GTSNPN; CDR2 reads SVGIG (reference sequence). V shed 0 bases and J shed 4 bases, with 5 bases lying between them. CDR3 DNA sequence: TGTGCCTGGAGTGTGAGGCCAGATACGCAGTATTTT. Protein: CAWSVRPDTQYF.

This clone has just one count. This rearrangement joins TRBV7-9 to TRBJ1-4, with D tentatively TRBD1 (5 bases). Trimming removed 8 bases at V and 0 bases at J, with 10 bases between. Germline loops: CDR1 SEHNR, CDR2 FQNEAQ (reference sequence). The CDR3 has 14 amino acids. The CDR3 reads CASGRQSTNEKLFF. The CDR3 nucleotides are TGTGCCAGCGGACGACAGTCAACTAATGAAAAACTGTTTTTT.

This chain uses TRBV25-1 with TRBJ1-3; D is uncertain. The CDR3 has 15 amino acids. CDR1 MGHDK and CDR2 SYGVNS come from the germline V gene. Trimming shortened V by 2 bases and J by 0 bases, and 8 bases separated the two germline ends. The CDR3 DNA sequence: TGTGCCAGCAGTGAACGCGGGTTCTCTGGAAACACCATATATTTT. This codes for CASSERGFSGNTIYF.